The 12 T cell receptor beta chains below all came from one sample that was sequenced in a study of post-analysis software for immune sequencing data (dated by TCRdb to the mid-2010s). Library creation used PCR. These reads were obtained on an Illumina HiSeq 2500. Unique molecular identifiers were incorporated into TCR beta cDNA libraries to reduce PCR and sequencing biases. TCRdb reworked the public reads: Q25 trimming with fastp, MiXCR clone assembly, productive beta chains retained. CDR3 protein sequences are deduplicated, and each keeps its most common genes and DNA. The sample table lists roughly 800,000 distinct CDR3 sequences, roughly 58% of them with a count of one. 4.6% of the sample comes from the top ten. Here is what the overall study found, with its caveats: A handful of TRBV segments, including TRBV5-6, TRBV5-1 and TRBV20-1, were significantly more frequent in patients than controls.

Their antigen targets remain unknown. The sequencing sample was made of blood. These TCRs come from a girl aged 5 to 17 with multiple sclerosis.

The rearrangement uses TRBV7-2 and TRBJ2-2; 9 bases are a match to TRBD1. V gave up 5 bases and J gave up 4 bases; unmatched junction bases: 8. The germline V gene has CDR1 SGHTA and CDR2 FQGNSA. This CDR3 spans 16 amino acids. In nucleotides, the CDR3 is TGTGCCAGCAGCACCTTACAGGGGGCGGGCACCGGGGAGCTGTTTTTT. Its protein is CASSTLQGAGTGELFF.

In the case of this clonotype: One junction end disagrees with the germline gene, perhaps due to a read error. This chain joins TRBV29-1 and TRBJ2-1; 8 nucleotides align to TRBD1. Germline CDR1 and CDR2: SQVTM and ANQGSEA. This CDR3 comprises 18 residues. The CDR3 DNA sequence: TGCAGCGTTCCTGCTGGGACAGGCGGGGTTCTAGGGTACAACGAGCAGTTCTTC. Translating gives CSVPAGTGGVLGYNEQFF.

The chain combines TRBV29-1 with TRBJ2-4; 9 bases line up with TRBD1. The J call may not be correct, given that the DNA end is closer to TRBJ2-7. This CDR3 spans 11 amino acids. The germline CDR1 and CDR2 sequences are SQVTM and ANQGSEA. The CDR3 spells CSGGQGHEQYF. In DNA form, the CDR3 reads TGCAGCGGGGGACAGGGCCACGAGCAGTACTTC.

The chain combines TRBV9 with TRBJ2-1, with 9 bases aligning to TRBD2. Germline loops: CDR1 SGDLS, CDR2 YYNGEE. The CDR3 is 16 amino acids. V was clipped by 3 bases and J by 4 bases; unmatched bases: 8. Here the CDR3 reads CASSDLGTSYYNEQFF. CDR3 nucleotides: TGTGCCAGCAGCGACCTTGGGACTAGCTATTACAATGAGCAGTTCTTC.

This clonotype has only a few counts. V usage is TRBV6-2 or TRBV6-3 and J usage is TRBJ2-7; 7 bases align to TRBD1. This CDR3 has 15 amino acids. After removal of 7 bases from V and 2 bases from J, the junction contained 11 bases not matched to a gene. Germline V gene lookup returns CDR1 MNHEY and CDR2 SVGEGT. The CDR3 DNA follows: TGTGCCAGCACCGCCACGGACAGGCGAGCCTACGAGCAGTACTTC. Translation gives CASTATDRRAYEQYF.

The sample holds a few counts of this clonotype. The rearrangement links TRBV10-3 to TRBJ2-6; tentative D call: TRBD1 (6 bases). The CDR3 contains 14 residues. V lost 8 bases to trimming and J lost 1 base, with 9 bases between them. Germline V gene data show CDR1 as ENHRY and CDR2 as SYGVKD. In nucleotides, the CDR3 is TGTGCCATCGCAGGACAGTCTGGGGCCAACGTCCTGACTTTC. It encodes CAIAGQSGANVLTF.

The V gene is TRBV9, the J gene TRBJ2-5; TRBD2 matches 7 bases. With the DNA end fitting TRBJ2-7 better, the J assignment may be wrong. CDR3 length: 15 residues. Germline V gene lookup returns CDR1 SGDLS and CDR2 YYNGEE. Here the CDR3 reads CASSVSGGSEYEQYF. In nucleotides, the CDR3 is TGTGCCAGCAGCGTATCGGGCGGGAGTGAATACGAGCAGTACTTC.

This clonotype was seen more than once but under ten times. V gene TRBV29-1 combines with J gene TRBJ1-1; D uncertain. Germline V CDR1 and CDR2: SQVTM, ANQGSEA. V lost 4 bases to trimming and J lost 0 bases, with 12 bases between them. The CDR3 consists of 14 residues. CDR3 in DNA: TGCAGCGTTGTTATAGGGTCTTTGAACACTGAAGCTTTCTTT. Encoded protein: CSVVIGSLNTEAFF. Looking up the rest from reference TRBV29-1 and TRBJ1-1 gives the full variable domain: SAVISQKPSRDICQRGTSLTIQCQVDSQVTMMFWYRQQPGQSLTLIATANQGSEATYESGFVIDKFPISRPNLTFSTLTVSNMSPEDSSIYLCSVVIGSLNTEAFFGQGTRLTVV.

In its sample, this clonotype was seen many times. The rearrangement uses TRBV6-4 and TRBJ2-6, with TRBD1 matching over 7 bases. CDR3 length equals 15 residues. The V gene's germline CDR1 is MRHNA and CDR2 SNTAGT. J was trimmed by 4 bases and V by 0 bases; bases with no gene match: 0. The CDR3: CASSDSGQGANVLTF. The DNA for the CDR3 is TGTGCCAGCAGTGACTCGGGACAGGGGGCCAACGTCCTGACTTTC.

This clonotype was counted a few times. This chain joins TRBV5-1 and TRBJ2-3, with 11 bases that match TRBD2. V lost 4 bases and J lost 4; bases outside the gene matches: 11. Germline assignment: CDR1 SGHRS and CDR2 YFSETQ. This CDR3 comprises 17 residues. The CDR3 bases are TGCGCCAGCAGCGGCGGCACCTTACTAGCGGGAGCAGATACGCAGTATTTT. This codes for CASSGGTLLAGADTQYF.

This clonotype was recorded a few times. The V call is TRBV5-1, the J call TRBJ2-1; TRBD2 aligns across 12 bases. Germline trimming cut 4 bases from V and 4 bases from J; bases unmatched to any gene: 6. The CDR3 has 16 amino acids. Germline-derived CDR1 and CDR2 are SGHRS and YFSETQ. CDR3 in DNA: TGCGCCAGCAGCCTCACACTAGCGGGGGGATACAATGAGCAGTTCTTC. Residues: CASSLTLAGGYNEQFF.

The V and J genes are TRBV5-1 and TRBJ1-2; tentative D call: TRBD1 (5 bases). The V end lost 0 bases, the J end lost 1 base, and 10 bases lay between the germline ends. Germline CDR1 SGHRS, CDR2 YFSETQ. CDR3 length: 15 amino acids. The CDR3 reads CASSLDAGINYGYTF. In DNA, the CDR3 is TGCGCCAGCAGCTTGGATGCAGGGATTAACTATGGCTACACCTTC.